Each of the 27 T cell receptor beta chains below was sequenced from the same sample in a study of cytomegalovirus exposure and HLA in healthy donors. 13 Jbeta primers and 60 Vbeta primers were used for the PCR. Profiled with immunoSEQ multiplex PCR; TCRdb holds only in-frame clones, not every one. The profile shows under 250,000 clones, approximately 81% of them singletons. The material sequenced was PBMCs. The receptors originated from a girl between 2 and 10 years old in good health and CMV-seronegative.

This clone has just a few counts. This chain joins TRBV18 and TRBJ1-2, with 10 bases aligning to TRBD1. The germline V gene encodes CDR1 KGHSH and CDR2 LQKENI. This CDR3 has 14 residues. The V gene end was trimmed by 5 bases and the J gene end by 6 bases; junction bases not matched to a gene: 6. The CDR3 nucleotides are TGTGCCAGCTCAGCTACCGGACAGGGGGATGGCTACACCTTC. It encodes CASSATGQGDGYTF. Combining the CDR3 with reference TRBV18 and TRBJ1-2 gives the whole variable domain NAGVMQNPRHLVRRRGQEARLRCSPMKGHSHVYWYRQLPEEGLKFMVYLQKENIIDESGMPKERFSAEFPKEGPSILRIQQVVRGDSAAYFCASSATGQGDGYTFGSGTRLTVV.

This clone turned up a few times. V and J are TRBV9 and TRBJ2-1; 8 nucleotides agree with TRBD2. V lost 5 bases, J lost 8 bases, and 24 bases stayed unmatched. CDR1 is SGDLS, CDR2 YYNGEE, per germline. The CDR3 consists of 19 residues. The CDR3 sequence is CASRYLSGSFPSLHDEQFF. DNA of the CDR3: TGTGCCAGCAGATATTTGAGCGGGAGTTTCCCTTCTTTACACGATGAGCAGTTCTTC.

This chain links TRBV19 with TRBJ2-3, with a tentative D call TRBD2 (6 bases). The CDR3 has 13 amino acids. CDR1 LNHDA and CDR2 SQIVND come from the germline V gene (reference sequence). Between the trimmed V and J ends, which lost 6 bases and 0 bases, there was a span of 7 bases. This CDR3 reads CASSGTSTDTQYF. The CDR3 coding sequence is TGTGCCAGTAGCGGGACTAGCACAGATACGCAGTATTTT.

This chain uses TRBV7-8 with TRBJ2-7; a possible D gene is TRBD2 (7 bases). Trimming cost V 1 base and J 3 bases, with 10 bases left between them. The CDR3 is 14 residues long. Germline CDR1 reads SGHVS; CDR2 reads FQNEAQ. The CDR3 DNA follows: TGTGCCAGCAGCTTAGGGGGGGGCAGCTACGAGCAGTACTTC. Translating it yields CASSLGGGSYEQYF. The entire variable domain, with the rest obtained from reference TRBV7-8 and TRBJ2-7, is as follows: GAGVSQSPRYKVAKRGQDVALRCDPISGHVSLFWYQQALGQGPEFLTYFQNEAQLDKSGLPSDRFFAERPEGSVSTLKIQRTQQEDSAVYLCASSLGGGSYEQYFGPGTRLTVT.

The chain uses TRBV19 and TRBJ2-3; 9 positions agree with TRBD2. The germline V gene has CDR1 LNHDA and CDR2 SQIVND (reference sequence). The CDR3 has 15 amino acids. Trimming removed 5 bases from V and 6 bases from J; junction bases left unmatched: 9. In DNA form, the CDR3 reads TGTGCCAGTAGTCCGACGTGGCGGGGGGGCGATACGCAGTATTTT. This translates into CASSPTWRGGDTQYF.

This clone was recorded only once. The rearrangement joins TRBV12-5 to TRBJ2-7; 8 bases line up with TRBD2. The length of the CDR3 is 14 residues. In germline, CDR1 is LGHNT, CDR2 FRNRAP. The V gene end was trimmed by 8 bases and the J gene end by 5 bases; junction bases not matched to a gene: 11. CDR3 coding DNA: TGTGCTAGTAGACCAAGCGGGAGCAGGAACGAGCAGTACTTC. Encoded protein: CASRPSGSRNEQYF.

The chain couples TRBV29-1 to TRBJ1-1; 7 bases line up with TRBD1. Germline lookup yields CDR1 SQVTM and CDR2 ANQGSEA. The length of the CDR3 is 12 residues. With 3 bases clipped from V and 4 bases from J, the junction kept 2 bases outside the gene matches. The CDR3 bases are TGCAGCGTTGATCCAGGGGGCACTGAAGCTTTCTTT. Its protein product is CSVDPGGTEAFF.

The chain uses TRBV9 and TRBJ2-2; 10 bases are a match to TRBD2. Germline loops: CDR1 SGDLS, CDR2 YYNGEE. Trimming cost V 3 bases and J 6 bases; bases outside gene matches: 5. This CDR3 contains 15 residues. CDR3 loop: CASSGSGRASGELFF. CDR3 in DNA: TGTGCCAGCAGCGGGAGCGGGAGGGCCTCCGGGGAGCTGTTTTTT.

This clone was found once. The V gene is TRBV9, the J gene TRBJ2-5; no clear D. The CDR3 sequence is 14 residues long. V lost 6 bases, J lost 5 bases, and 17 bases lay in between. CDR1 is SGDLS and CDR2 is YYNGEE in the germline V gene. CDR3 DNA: TGTGCCAGCAAAGGCCCCGGGTCGAGGGAGACCCAGTACTTC. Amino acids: CASKGPGSRETQYF.

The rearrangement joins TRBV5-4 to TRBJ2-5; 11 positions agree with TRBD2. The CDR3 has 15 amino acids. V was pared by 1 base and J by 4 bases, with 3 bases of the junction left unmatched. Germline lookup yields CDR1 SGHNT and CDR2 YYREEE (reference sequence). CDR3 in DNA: TGTGCCAGCAGCTTGAATAGCGGGAGGGGAGAGACCCAGTACTTC. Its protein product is CASSLNSGRGETQYF.

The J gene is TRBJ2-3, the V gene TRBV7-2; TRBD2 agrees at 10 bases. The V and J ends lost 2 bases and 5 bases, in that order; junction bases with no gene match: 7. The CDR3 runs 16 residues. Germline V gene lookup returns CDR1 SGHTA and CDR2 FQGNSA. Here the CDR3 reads CASSLSSGGARDTQYF. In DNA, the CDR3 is TGTGCCAGCAGCTTATCCAGCGGGGGGGCCAGAGATACGCAGTATTTT.

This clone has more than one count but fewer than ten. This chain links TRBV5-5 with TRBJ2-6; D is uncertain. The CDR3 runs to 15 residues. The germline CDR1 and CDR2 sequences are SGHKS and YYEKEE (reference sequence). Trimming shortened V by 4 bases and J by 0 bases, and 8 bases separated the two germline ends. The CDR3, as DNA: TGTGCCAGCAGCCAGGCCGGCTCTGGGGCCAACGTCCTGACTTTC. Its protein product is CASSQAGSGANVLTF.

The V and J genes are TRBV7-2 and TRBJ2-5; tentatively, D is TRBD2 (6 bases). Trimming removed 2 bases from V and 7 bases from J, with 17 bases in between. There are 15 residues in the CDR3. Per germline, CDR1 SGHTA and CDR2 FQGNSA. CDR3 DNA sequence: TGTGCCAGCAGCTTACGCTCTCAAGACGGGGGGACCCAGTACTTC. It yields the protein CASSLRSQDGGTQYF.

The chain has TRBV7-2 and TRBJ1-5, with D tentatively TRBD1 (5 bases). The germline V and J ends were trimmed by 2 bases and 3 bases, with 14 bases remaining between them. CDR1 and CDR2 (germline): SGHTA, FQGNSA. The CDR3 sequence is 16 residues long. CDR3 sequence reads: CASSLYQTAFNQPQHF. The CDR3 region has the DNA TGTGCCAGCAGCTTATACCAGACAGCCTTCAATCAGCCCCAGCATTTT. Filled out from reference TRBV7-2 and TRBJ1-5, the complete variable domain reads GAGVSQSPSNKVTEKGKDVELRCDPISGHTALYWYRQSLGQGLEFLIYFQGNSAPDKSGLPSDRFSAERTGGSVSTLTIQRTQQEDSAVYLCASSLYQTAFNQPQHFGDGTRLSIL.

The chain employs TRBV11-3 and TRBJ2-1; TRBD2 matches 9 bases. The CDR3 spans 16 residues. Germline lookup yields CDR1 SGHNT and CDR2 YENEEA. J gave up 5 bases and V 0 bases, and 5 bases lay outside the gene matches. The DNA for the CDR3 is TGTGCCAGCAGCTTAGAATCAGCGGGGGGTAACAATGAGCAGTTCTTC. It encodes CASSLESAGGNNEQFF.

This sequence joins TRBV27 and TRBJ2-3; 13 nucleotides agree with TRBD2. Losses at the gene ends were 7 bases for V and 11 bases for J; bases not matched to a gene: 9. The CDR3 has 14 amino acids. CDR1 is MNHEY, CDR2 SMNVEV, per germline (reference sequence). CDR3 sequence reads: CASTPGLAGVEQYF. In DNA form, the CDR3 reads TGTGCCAGCACCCCCGGACTAGCGGGAGTTGAGCAGTATTTT.

Written as DNA, the CDR3 is TGCAGCGGAACAGGGGTGCGCACTGAAGCTTTCTTT. The encoded protein is CSGTGVRTEAFF. This chain uses TRBV29-1 with TRBJ1-1, with 7 bases lining up with TRBD1. Trimming took 7 bases from V and 4 from J; bases not matched to a gene: 6. This CDR3 is 12 amino acids long. Germline-derived CDR1 and CDR2 are SQVTM and ANQGSEA.

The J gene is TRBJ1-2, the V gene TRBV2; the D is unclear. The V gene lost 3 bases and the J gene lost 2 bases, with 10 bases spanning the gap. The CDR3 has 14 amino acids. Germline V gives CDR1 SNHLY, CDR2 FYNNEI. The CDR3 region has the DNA TGTGCCAGCAGTGAGATCCGTCTAAACTATGGCTACACCTTC. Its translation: CASSEIRLNYGYTF.

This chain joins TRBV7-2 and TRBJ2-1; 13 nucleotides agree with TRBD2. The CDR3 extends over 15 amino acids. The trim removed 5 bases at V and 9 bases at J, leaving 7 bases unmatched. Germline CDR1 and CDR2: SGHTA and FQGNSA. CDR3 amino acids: CASSPLAGGPGEQFF. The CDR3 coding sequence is TGTGCCAGCAGCCCACTAGCGGGAGGGCCGGGTGAGCAGTTCTTC.

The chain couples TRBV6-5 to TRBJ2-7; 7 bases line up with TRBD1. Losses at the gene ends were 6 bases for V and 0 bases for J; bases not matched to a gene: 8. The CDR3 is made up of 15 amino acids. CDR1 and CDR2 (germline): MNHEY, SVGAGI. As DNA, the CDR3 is TGTGCCAGCAGCGGGCTCGGACAGGCCTCCTACGAGCAGTACTTC. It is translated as CASSGLGQASYEQYF.

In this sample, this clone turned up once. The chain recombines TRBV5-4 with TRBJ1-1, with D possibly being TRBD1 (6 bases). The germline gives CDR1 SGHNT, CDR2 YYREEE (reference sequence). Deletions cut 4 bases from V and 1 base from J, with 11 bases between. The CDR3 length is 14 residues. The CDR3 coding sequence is TGTGCCAGCAGCGCCATGACAGGGAACACTGAAGCTTTCTTT. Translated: CASSAMTGNTEAFF.

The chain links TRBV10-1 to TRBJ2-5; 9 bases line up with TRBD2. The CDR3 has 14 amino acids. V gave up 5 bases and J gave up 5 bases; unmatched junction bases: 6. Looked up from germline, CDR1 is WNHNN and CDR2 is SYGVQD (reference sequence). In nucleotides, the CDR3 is TGCGCCAGCAGTCCGGGACTAGCATTGGAGACCCAGTACTTC. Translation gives CASSPGLALETQYF.

Written as DNA, the CDR3 is TGTGCCAGCAGCCCTCGGACAGGGGGGAACACTGAAGCTTTCTTT. Its protein product is CASSPRTGGNTEAFF. This chain joins TRBV11-2 and TRBJ1-1, with 10 positions matching TRBD1. Germline trimming cut 5 bases from V and 1 base from J; bases unmatched to any gene: 4. The length of the CDR3 is 15 residues. Germline CDR1 SGHAT, CDR2 FQNNGV. Filled out from reference TRBV11-2 and TRBJ1-1, the complete variable domain reads EAGVAQSPRYKIIEKRQSVAFWCNPISGHATLYWYQQILGQGPKLLIQFQNNGVVDDSQLPKDRFSAERLKGVDSTLKIQPAKLEDSAVYLCASSPRTGGNTEAFFGQGTRLTVV.

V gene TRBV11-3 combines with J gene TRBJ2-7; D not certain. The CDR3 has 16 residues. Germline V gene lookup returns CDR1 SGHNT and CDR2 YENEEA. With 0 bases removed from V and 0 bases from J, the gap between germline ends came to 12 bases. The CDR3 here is CASSLELEQYSYEQYF. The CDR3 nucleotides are TGTGCCAGCAGCTTAGAATTGGAACAGTACTCCTACGAGCAGTACTTC. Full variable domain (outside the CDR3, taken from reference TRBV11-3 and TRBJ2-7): EAGVVQSPRYKIIEKKQPVAFWCNPISGHNTLYWYLQNLGQGPELLIRYENEEAVDDSQLPKDRFSAERLKGVDSTLKIQPAELGDSAVYLCASSLELEQYSYEQYFGPGTRLTVT.

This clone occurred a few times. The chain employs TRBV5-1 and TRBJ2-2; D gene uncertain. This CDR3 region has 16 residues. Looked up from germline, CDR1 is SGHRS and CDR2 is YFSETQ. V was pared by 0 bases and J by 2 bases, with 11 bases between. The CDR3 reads CASSLAALGNTGELFF. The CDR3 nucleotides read TGCGCCAGCAGCTTGGCCGCGCTAGGCAACACCGGGGAGCTGTTTTTT.

As DNA, the CDR3 is TGCGCCAGCAGCTTGGACGGGGGGTTAGATACGCAGTATTTT. Amino acids: CASSLDGGLDTQYF. The chain has TRBV5-1 and TRBJ2-3; 7 bases map to TRBD2. The CDR3 is made up of 14 amino acids. The germline V gene encodes CDR1 SGHRS and CDR2 YFSETQ. The ends lost 0 bases at V and 5 bases at J; junction bases unmatched: 3.

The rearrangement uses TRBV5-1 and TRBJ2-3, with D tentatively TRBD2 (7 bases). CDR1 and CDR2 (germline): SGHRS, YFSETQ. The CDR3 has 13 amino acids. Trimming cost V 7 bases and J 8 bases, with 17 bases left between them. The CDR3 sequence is CASAGAVGGTQYF. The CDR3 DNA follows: TGCGCCAGCGCGGGGGCAGTCGGCGGTACGCAGTATTTT.